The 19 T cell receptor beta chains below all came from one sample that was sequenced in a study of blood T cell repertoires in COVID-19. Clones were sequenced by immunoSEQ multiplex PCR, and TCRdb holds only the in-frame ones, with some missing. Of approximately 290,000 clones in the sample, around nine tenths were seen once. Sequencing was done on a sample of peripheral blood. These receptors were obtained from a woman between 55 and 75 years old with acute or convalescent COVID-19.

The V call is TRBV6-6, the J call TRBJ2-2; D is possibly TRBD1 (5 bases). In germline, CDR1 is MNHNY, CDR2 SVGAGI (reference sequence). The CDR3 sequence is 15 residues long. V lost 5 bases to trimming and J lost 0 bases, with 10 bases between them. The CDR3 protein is CASSETAPNTGELFF. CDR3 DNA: TGTGCCAGCAGTGAGACAGCCCCGAACACCGGGGAGCTGTTTTTT.

In DNA form, the CDR3 reads TGTGCCAGCAGTAAAGAGGCGGGAGGGCCGGCCTACGAGCAGTACTTC. It encodes CASSKEAGGPAYEQYF. V is TRBV27 and J is TRBJ2-7, with 9 bases lining up with TRBD2. The germline CDR1 and CDR2 sequences are MNHEY and SMNVEV (reference sequence). This CDR3 comprises 16 residues. V lost 5 bases and J lost 2; bases outside the gene matches: 10.

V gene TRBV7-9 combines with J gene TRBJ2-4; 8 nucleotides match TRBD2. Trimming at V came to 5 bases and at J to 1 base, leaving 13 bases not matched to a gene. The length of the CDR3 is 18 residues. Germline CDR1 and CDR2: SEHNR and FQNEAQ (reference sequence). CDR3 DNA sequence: TGTGCCAGCAGCATATGGGGGTTGGCGGGAGGTGCCAAAAACATTCAGTACTTC. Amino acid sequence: CASSIWGLAGGAKNIQYF.

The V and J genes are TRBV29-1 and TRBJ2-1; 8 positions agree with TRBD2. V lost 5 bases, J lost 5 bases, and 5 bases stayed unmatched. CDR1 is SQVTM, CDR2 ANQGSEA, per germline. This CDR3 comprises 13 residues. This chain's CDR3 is CSVTGGLDNEQFF. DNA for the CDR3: TGCAGCGTTACGGGGGGACTAGACAATGAGCAGTTCTTC.

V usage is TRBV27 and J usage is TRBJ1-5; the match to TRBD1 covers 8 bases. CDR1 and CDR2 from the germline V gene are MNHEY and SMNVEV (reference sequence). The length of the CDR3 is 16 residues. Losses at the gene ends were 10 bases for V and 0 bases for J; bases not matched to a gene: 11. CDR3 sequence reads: CATHARTGFSNQPQHF. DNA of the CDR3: TGTGCCACCCACGCCAGGACAGGGTTTAGCAATCAGCCCCAGCATTTT.

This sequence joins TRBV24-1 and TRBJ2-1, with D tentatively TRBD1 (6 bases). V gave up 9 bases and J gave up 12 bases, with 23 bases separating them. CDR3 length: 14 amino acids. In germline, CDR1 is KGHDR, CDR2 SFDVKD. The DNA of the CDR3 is TGTGCCACCTCGTTAGTAGGGCAAGCCAGGGGGCAGTTCTTC. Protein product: CATSLVGQARGQFF.

CDR3 sequence (DNA): TGTGCCAGCCGGAGGGATAACACCGGGGAGCTGTTTTTT. Its translation is CASRRDNTGELFF. The chain carries TRBV12-3 or TRBV12-4 and TRBJ2-2; a weak D match, TRBD2 (6 bases). With 8 bases removed from V and 2 bases from J, the gap between germline ends came to 9 bases. The CDR3 is 13 residues long.

The CDR3 DNA follows: TGTGCCACCGCCAATCGCCTTCGGGAGACCCAGTACTTC. This translates into CATANRLRETQYF. The rearrangement uses TRBV24-1 and TRBJ2-5; D gene uncertain. V lost 9 bases and J 5 bases, leaving 15 bases between the germline ends. CDR1 and CDR2 from the germline V gene are KGHDR and SFDVKD. The length of the CDR3 is 13 residues.

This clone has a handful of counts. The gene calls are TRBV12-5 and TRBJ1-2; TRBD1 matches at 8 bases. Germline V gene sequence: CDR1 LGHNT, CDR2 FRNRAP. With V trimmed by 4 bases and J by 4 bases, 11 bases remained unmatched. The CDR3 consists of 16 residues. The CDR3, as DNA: TGTGCTAGTGGTTCCGGGACAGGTTATGGGGGCTATGGCTACACCTTC. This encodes CASGSGTGYGGYGYTF.

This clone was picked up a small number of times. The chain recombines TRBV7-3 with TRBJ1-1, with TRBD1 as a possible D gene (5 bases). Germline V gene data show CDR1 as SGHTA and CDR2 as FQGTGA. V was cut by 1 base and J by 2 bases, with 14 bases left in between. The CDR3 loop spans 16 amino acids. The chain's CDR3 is CASSLIGGDANTEAFF. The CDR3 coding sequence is TGTGCCAGCAGCTTAATTGGCGGGGACGCAAACACTGAAGCTTTCTTT.

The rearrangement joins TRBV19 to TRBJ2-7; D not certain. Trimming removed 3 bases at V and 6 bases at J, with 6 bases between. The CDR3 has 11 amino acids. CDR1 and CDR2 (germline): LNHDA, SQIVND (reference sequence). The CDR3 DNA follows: TGTGCCAGTAGTATCGGAGTCGAGCAGTACTTC. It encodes CASSIGVEQYF.

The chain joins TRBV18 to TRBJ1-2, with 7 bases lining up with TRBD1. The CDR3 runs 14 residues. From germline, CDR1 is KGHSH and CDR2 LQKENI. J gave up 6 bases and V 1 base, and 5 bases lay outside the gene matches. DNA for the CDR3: TGTGCCAGCTCACCACTCGACAGGGCGGATGGCTACACCTTC. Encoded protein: CASSPLDRADGYTF.

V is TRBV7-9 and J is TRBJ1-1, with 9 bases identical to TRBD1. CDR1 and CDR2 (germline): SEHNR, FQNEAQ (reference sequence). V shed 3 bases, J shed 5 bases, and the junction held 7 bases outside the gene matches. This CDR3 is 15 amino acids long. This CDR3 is CASSLRQGESTEAFF. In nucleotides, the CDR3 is TGTGCCAGCAGCTTGAGACAGGGGGAGAGTACTGAAGCTTTCTTT.

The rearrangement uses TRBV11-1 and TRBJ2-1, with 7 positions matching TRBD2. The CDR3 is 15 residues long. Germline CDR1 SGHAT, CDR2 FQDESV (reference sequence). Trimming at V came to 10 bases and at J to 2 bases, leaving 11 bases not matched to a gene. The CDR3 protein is CATSTSRGPYNEQFF. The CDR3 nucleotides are TGTGCCACCTCGACTAGCCGGGGACCCTACAATGAGCAGTTCTTC.

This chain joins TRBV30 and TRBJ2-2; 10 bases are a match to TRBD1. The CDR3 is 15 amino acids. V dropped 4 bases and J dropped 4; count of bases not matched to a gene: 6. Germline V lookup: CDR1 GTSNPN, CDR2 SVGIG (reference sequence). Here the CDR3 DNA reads TGTGCCTGGAAGGTCGGGACAGGGGTCACCGGGGAGCTGTTTTTT. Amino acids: CAWKVGTGVTGELFF.

The CDR3 loop is CASSSQGAYSSYNEQFF. CDR3 DNA sequence: TGTGCCAGCAGCTCCCAGGGGGCTTATAGCTCCTACAATGAGCAGTTCTTC. This chain links TRBV7-3 with TRBJ2-1; 8 bases fit TRBD1. Per germline, CDR1 SGHTA and CDR2 FQGTGA. After removal of 4 bases from V and 0 bases from J, the junction contained 8 bases not matched to a gene. There are 17 residues in the CDR3. The full variable domain, completed using reference TRBV7-3 and TRBJ2-1, is GAGVSQTPSNKVTEKGKYVELRCDPISGHTALYWYRQSLGQGPEFLIYFQGTGAADDSGLPNDRFFAVRPEGSVSTLKIQRTERGDSAVYLCASSSQGAYSSYNEQFFGPGTRLTVL.

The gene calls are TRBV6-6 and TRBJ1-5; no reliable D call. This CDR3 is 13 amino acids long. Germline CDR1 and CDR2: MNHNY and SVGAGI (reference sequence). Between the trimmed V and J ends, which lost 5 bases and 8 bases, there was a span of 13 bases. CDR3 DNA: TGTGCCAGCAGTATAAACGGGGTTGAGCCCCAGCATTTT. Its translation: CASSINGVEPQHF.

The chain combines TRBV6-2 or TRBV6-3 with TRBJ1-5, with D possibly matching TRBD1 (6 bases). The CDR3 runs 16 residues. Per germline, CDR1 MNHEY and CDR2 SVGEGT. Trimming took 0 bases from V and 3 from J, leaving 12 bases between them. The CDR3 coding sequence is TGTGCCAGCAGTTACTCTGCCAGGGGTCCCAATCAGCCCCAGCATTTT. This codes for CASSYSARGPNQPQHF.

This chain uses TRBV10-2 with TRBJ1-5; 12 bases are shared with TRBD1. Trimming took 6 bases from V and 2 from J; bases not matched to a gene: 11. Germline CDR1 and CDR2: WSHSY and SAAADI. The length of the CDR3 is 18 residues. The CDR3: CASSRTGTGGRGNQPQHF. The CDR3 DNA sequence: TGCGCCAGCAGCCGTACCGGGACAGGGGGCCGAGGCAATCAGCCCCAGCATTTT.